This T cell receptor beta chain came from a study of T cells in Graves' hyperthyroidism and ophthalmopathy. There were TCR beta CDR3 regions amplified from RNA transcripts. Using the HTBI primer set, a first-round RT-PCR was run on the TCR CDR3. TCRdb re-called the multiplex PCR reads with MiXCR, one entry per CDR3 protein. Of a few hundred thousand distinct CDR3 sequences detected, 15% to 18% appear once; the ten largest clones hold roughly 13%. In this sample, this clonotype turned up a few times. The CDR3 is made up of 15 amino acids. V lost 3 bases and J 6 bases, leaving 16 bases between the germline ends. Per germline, CDR1 PRHDT and CDR2 FYEKMQ (reference sequence).

This receptor was taken from a woman between 18 and 29 years old with Graves' hyperthyroidism. The sequencing sample was made of blood. The V call is TRBV13, the J call TRBJ2-3; D perhaps matches TRBD2 (5 bases). In nucleotides, the CDR3 is TGTGCCAGCAGCTTGAGGGCTCCCTCGTATGATACGCAGTATTTT. This codes for CASSLRAPSYDTQYF.